This TCR beta chain was observed in a study of blood T cell repertoires in COVID-19. In the study overall: Nucleic acid was either cDNA or gDNA, and it came from T cells, B-cell-depleted T cells, or PBMCs.

This clone came up once. The authors' processing: Reference gene primer amplification yielded estimated nucleated cell counts. Some clones are missing from TCRdb's copy, which holds only in-frame ones; the method was immunoSEQ multiplex PCR. That table is the source of V, J and clone size, and D and trimming were worked out from the DNA. The data hold roughly 190,000 clones, with around 84% observed a single time. From germline, CDR1 is SEHNR and CDR2 FQNEAQ (reference sequence). The CDR3 has 15 residues. Trimming left V 5 bases short and J 4 bases short, with 18 bases between. The receptor was derived from a man aged 25 to 45 with active or convalescent COVID-19. Sequencing was carried out using peripheral blood. The rearrangement links TRBV7-9 to TRBJ2-7; D is possibly TRBD1 (6 bases). CDR3 nucleotides: TGTGCCAGCAGCCCCTCCTCCGGGACACCTTACGAGCAGTACTTC. Amino acid sequence: CASSPSSGTPYEQYF.